This T cell receptor (beta chain) was identified during a study of blood T cells in healthy people across ages. A J-beta primer mix and a sample-barcoded 5' primer were used in a second PCR of about 6 to 12 cycles. TCRdb re-called the 5' RACE reads with MiXCR, one entry per CDR3 protein. The repertoire holds 1.5 million to 2 million distinct CDR3 sequences, with around 48% as singletons. This clonotype appeared a few times. Germline loops: CDR1 SEHNR, CDR2 FQNEAQ (reference sequence). The V and J ends lost 0 bases and 5 bases, in that order; junction bases with no gene match: 3. The CDR3 sequence is 14 residues long.

The receptor was derived from a woman in her forties in good health. The chain links TRBV7-9 to TRBJ1-1; 7 nucleotides agree with TRBD1. Source material: blood. DNA for the CDR3: TGTGCCAGCAGCTTAGCGCAGGGGGATACTGAAGCTTTCTTT. This sequence encodes CASSLAQGDTEAFF.